This is a list of T cell receptor beta chains from one sample in a study of relationships among human T cell subsets. TCRdb reanalysed the multiplex PCR reads using MiXCR and keeps one entry per CDR3 protein. The data contain about 7,400 distinct CDR3 sequences, 70% of them singletons. The specimen sequenced was naive and transitional (CD45RA+) T cells sorted from blood. These receptors all stem from a man in his forties or fifties in good health. Both conserved end residues are part of each CDR3. The D gene is left open where the match is weak. Not every row has a clone size; where given, it reads once, few, many or a size class.

J	length	V	size	D	DNA	CDR3
TRBJ2-7	15	TRBV5-4	-	-	TGTGCCAGCAGCAAAGGGACTTTGAGCTCCTACGAGCAGTACTTC	CASSKGTLSSYEQYF
TRBJ2-1	15	TRBV28	once	-	TGTGCCAGCAGTCCAGACAGGCAAATCTACAATGAGCAGTTCTTC	CASSPDRQIYNEQFF
TRBJ2-7	16	TRBV5-1	-	-	TGCGCCAGCAGCTTGGCGGCTAGCCGACACGCCTACGAGCAGTACTTC	CASSLAASRHAYEQYF
TRBJ2-2	16	TRBV25-1	once	TRBD2	TGTGCCAGCAGGGGAGGGGCGGGGCAGAGGACCGGGGAGCTGTTTTTT	CASRGGAGQRTGELFF
TRBJ2-1	15	TRBV5-4	-	-	TGTGCCAGCAGACTCGACCGGGACTTCTACAATGAGCAGTTCTTC	CASRLDRDFYNEQFF
TRBJ2-1	13	TRBV19	-	TRBD2	TGTGCCACAACTAGCGGGGGCCCAAATGAGCAGTTCTTC	CATTSGGPNEQFF
TRBJ2-1	13	TRBV13	few	-	TGTGCCAGCAGTGTGACTACCAACAATGAGCAGTTCTTC	CASSVTTNNEQFF
TRBJ2-7	17	TRBV11-2	-	-	TGTGCCAGCAGCTTAGATCGAGGGGCAGGAGAATGGTACGAGCAGTACTTC	CASSLDRGAGEWYEQYF
TRBJ2-7	14	TRBV7-9	few	-	TGTGCCAGCAGCCACCGGGACAACACCTACGAGCAGTACTTC	CASSHRDNTYEQYF
TRBJ1-5	13	TRBV21-1	-	-	TGTGCAGAAACCAGGGACAACAATCAGCCCCAGCATTTT	CAETRDNNQPQHF
TRBJ2-7	18	TRBV6-1	-	TRBD2	TGTGCCAGCAGTGTCTATTCTAGCGGGAGACTACACTCCTACGAGCAGTACTTC	CASSVYSSGRLHSYEQYF
TRBJ2-7	16	TRBV2	-	-	TGTGCCAGCAGCGACCCACCTTCGGCAGCCACCTACGAGCAGTACTTC	CASSDPPSAATYEQYF
TRBJ2-1	15	TRBV14	-	-	TGTGCCAGCAGCCAAGTCCTTGGGGCCTACAATGAGCAGTTCTTC	CASSQVLGAYNEQFF
TRBJ1-1	13	TRBV5-6	-	-	TGTGCCAGCAGCTTGGGTCGGAACACTGAAGCTTTCTTT	CASSLGRNTEAFF
TRBJ2-2	15	TRBV6-1	-	TRBD2	TGTGCCAGCAGACAGAATAGCGGGAGGTCCGGGGAGCTGTTTTTT	CASRQNSGRSGELFF
TRBJ2-5	15	TRBV11-2	few	-	TGTGCCAGCAGCTTAGATTTTGGGGTGTTAGAGACCCAGTACTTC	CASSLDFGVLETQYF
TRBJ2-3	14	TRBV10-3	few	TRBD1	TGTGCCATCGCCGAACGAGACAGGGCGGATACGCAGTATTTT	CAIAERDRADTQYF
TRBJ2-1	16	TRBV14	-	-	TGTGCCAGCAGCCAAGAAGACGGGAGCTCCTACAATGAGCAGTTCTTC	CASSQEDGSSYNEQFF
TRBJ1-1	14	TRBV28	-	TRBD1	TGTGCCAGCAGTTCCGGGACAGGGGGAACTGAAGCTTTCTTT	CASSSGTGGTEAFF
TRBJ1-3	14	TRBV7-9	-	-	TGTGCCAGCAGCCCCGCCGGCTCTGGAAACACCATATATTTT	CASSPAGSGNTIYF